Below, one TCR beta chain is given with its context. As yet, its antigen is unknown. The data originate from a study of blood T cells in healthy people across ages. Across the whole study: Template switching captured about one barcoded beta molecule per two T cells.

V gave up 5 bases and J gave up 2 bases, with 17 bases separating them. The germline CDR1 and CDR2 sequences are SGHVS and FNYEAQ. The CDR3 has 16 residues. Using a J-beta primer mix together with a sample-barcoded 5' primer, a second PCR was run for roughly 6 to 11 cycles. MiXCR, run by TCRdb on the 5' RACE reads, gives a single entry per CDR3 protein. The table shows hundreds of thousands of distinct CDR3 sequences, with about 53% occurring only once. Overall study results and limits: Calculation of diversity from one million T cells yielded estimates considered to be underestimates.

V gene TRBV7-6 combines with J gene TRBJ2-3, with no clear D. The sequence derives from a man in his fifties or sixties in good health. Source material: blood. The CDR3 protein is CASSPTRNPSTDTQYF. As DNA, the CDR3 is TGTGCCAGCAGCCCCACCAGAAACCCCTCCACAGATACGCAGTATTTT.